This TCR beta chain was documented in a study of metastatic and nonmetastatic thyroid tumors. Study background: Peripheral blood and tumor or nodule samples from malignant and benign thyroid patients were compared.

Study-wide results and caveats: Malignant thyroid tumors reportedly exceeded benign nodules significantly in TCR beta diversity, with the difference appearing in blood and tumor.

J lost 4 bases, V lost 4 bases, and 6 bases had no gene match. The CDR3 loop spans 15 amino acids. CDR1 GTSNPN and CDR2 SVGIG come from the germline V gene (reference sequence). Thyroid surgery was preceded by no treatment in any patient. For this clone: Its antigen remains unknown.

Using MiXCR, TCRdb re-called clones from the PCR reads. The sample includes roughly 72,000 clones, about 17% of them seen just once. The chain employs TRBV30 and TRBJ2-2; TRBD1 agrees at 10 bases. The sequence was collected from a female donor with papillary thyroid cancer or a benign thyroid nodule (not recorded which). Some clones in this sample may be carry-over from other donors' samples. The sample was blood. CDR3 sequence reads: CAWTRGQGTTGELFF. As DNA, the CDR3 is TGTGCCTGGACAAGGGGACAGGGGACCACCGGGGAGCTGTTTTTT. Full variable domain (missing parts from reference TRBV30 and TRBJ2-2): SQTIHQWPATLVQPVGSPLSLECTVEGTSNPNLYWYRQAAGRGLQLLFYSVGIGQISSEVPQNLSASRPQDRQFILSSKKLLLSDSGFYLCAWTRGQGTTGELFFGEGSRLTVL.